Shown below are 18 T cell receptor beta chains from a single sample sequenced in a study of blood T cell repertoires in COVID-19. Assay used: immunoSEQ multiplex PCR; TCRdb lists only in-frame clones, some missing. Of roughly 200,000 clones in the sample, 88% were seen once. Sequencing was carried out using peripheral blood. Every receptor here comes from a man between 45 and 60 years old with COVID-19, enrolled during active disease.

The J gene is TRBJ1-4, the V gene TRBV28; D gene uncertain. Germline V gives CDR1 MDHEN, CDR2 SYDVKM. Trimming took 4 bases from V and 6 from J, leaving 18 bases between them. The CDR3 extends over 16 amino acids. CDR3 nucleotides: TGTGCCAGCAGTTCCCCGGGCTTCCGGGGATATGAAAAACTGTTTTTT. This sequence encodes CASSSPGFRGYEKLFF.

The rearrangement joins TRBV2 to TRBJ2-7, with 7 bases matching TRBD1. The germline CDR1 and CDR2 sequences are SNHLY and FYNNEI. The ends lost 5 bases at V and 2 bases at J; junction bases unmatched: 3. The CDR3 sequence is 13 residues long. CDR3 amino acids: CASSRQGPYEQYF. The CDR3 DNA sequence: TGTGCCAGCAGTCGACAGGGACCCTACGAGCAGTACTTC.

This clone was found many times. This chain links TRBV9 with TRBJ1-6; D not certain. Germline V gene lookup returns CDR1 SGDLS and CDR2 YYNGEE. The CDR3 totals 15 residues. Trimming removed 4 bases at V and 2 bases at J, with 10 bases between. CDR3 region: CASSPAGAYNSPLHF. Here the CDR3 DNA reads TGTGCCAGCAGCCCCGCGGGCGCCTATAATTCACCCCTCCACTTT.

Only one count was recorded for this clone. The chain has TRBV5-4 and TRBJ1-6, with 8 bases that match TRBD1. The junction had 5 bases not matched to a gene; V was cut back by 4 bases and J by 5 bases. The germline V gene has CDR1 SGHNT and CDR2 YYREEE (reference sequence). The CDR3 contains 15 residues. CDR3 nucleotide sequence: TGTGCCAGCAGCCCATGGACAGGGAATAATTCACCCCTCCACTTT. Protein product: CASSPWTGNNSPLHF.

The chain combines TRBV29-1 with TRBJ2-1; TRBD1 aligns across 9 bases. J was trimmed by 5 bases and V by 4 bases; bases with no gene match: 9. CDR3 length: 15 amino acids. CDR1 and CDR2 (germline): SQVTM, ANQGSEA. The CDR3 sequence is CSVAPGTGLHNEQFF. In DNA form, the CDR3 reads TGCAGCGTTGCCCCCGGGACAGGGTTACACAATGAGCAGTTCTTC.

CDR3 nucleotides: TGTGCCAGCAGCTTAGAGGCTAGCGTTGCGCAGTATTTT. It yields the protein CASSLEASVAQYF. V and J are TRBV7-9 and TRBJ2-3; possibly TRBD2 for D (6 bases). V was trimmed by 1 base and J by 10 bases, leaving 12 bases between them. Germline CDR1 and CDR2: SEHNR and FQNEAQ (reference sequence). The CDR3 extends over 13 amino acids.

This chain connects TRBV9 to TRBJ2-7, with 14 bases lining up with TRBD2. The CDR3 covers 19 residues. V lost 4 bases to trimming and J lost 1 base; unmatched junction nucleotides: 13. Per germline, CDR1 SGDLS and CDR2 YYNGEE. The CDR3 nucleotides read TGTGCCAGCAGCCCCAAAAGCGGACTAGCGGGAGGCCGGTCCTACGAGCAGTACTTC. This translates into CASSPKSGLAGGRSYEQYF.

This sequence joins TRBV5-4 and TRBJ2-7; 10 bases map to TRBD2. CDR1 and CDR2 (germline): SGHNT, YYREEE (reference sequence). The CDR3 runs 15 residues. V shed 4 bases, J shed 1 base, and the junction held 5 bases outside the gene matches. The CDR3 bases are TGTGCCAGCAGCCCCACTAGCGGGAAGTCCTACGAGCAGTACTTC. The encoded protein is CASSPTSGKSYEQYF.

CDR3 sequence (DNA): TGTGCCTGGAGTAGGGGGGGCAAGGGTTACGAGCAGTACTTC. Protein sequence: CAWSRGGKGYEQYF. V usage is TRBV30 and J usage is TRBJ2-7; D perhaps matches TRBD2 (7 bases). V shed 2 bases and J shed 4 bases, with 15 bases lying between them. CDR3 length equals 14 residues. Per the germline V gene, CDR1 is GTSNPN and CDR2 is SVGIG (reference sequence).

The chain carries TRBV5-6 and TRBJ1-1; 8 bases map to TRBD1. CDR1 is SGHDT and CDR2 is YYEEEE in the germline V gene. V was pared by 3 bases and J by 3 bases, with 4 bases of the junction left unmatched. The CDR3 length is 14 residues. CDR3: CASSSLTGDTEAFF. The CDR3 DNA reads TGTGCCAGCAGCTCCCTGACAGGGGACACTGAAGCTTTCTTT.

The rearrangement uses TRBV24-1 and TRBJ2-3, with D possibly matching TRBD1 (6 bases). Germline lookup yields CDR1 KGHDR and CDR2 SFDVKD. V was trimmed by 9 bases and J by 3 bases, leaving 12 bases between them. The CDR3 spans 13 residues. Written as DNA, the CDR3 is TGTGCCACCCAAAAACAGGGTACAGATACGCAGTATTTT. Translating it yields CATQKQGTDTQYF.

The chain carries TRBV27 and TRBJ2-3; maybe TRBD1 (6 bases). The CDR3 extends over 14 amino acids. Trimming cost V 7 bases and J 2 bases, with 13 bases left between them. The V gene's germline CDR1 is MNHEY and CDR2 SMNVEV (reference sequence). The CDR3 sequence is CASNPWGPTDTQYF. In DNA form, the CDR3 reads TGTGCCAGCAACCCCTGGGGGCCCACAGATACGCAGTATTTT.

The gene calls are TRBV19 and TRBJ2-3; 12 positions agree with TRBD1. V lost 6 bases and J lost 0; bases outside the gene matches: 7. Germline CDR1 and CDR2: LNHDA and SQIVND (reference sequence). CDR3 length equals 17 residues. In DNA form, the CDR3 reads TGTGCCAGTAGCCCGGGACAGGGGGCTGTTAGCACAGATACGCAGTATTTT. Its protein is CASSPGQGAVSTDTQYF. Filled out from reference TRBV19 and TRBJ2-3, the complete variable domain reads DGGITQSPKYLFRKEGQNVTLSCEQNLNHDAMYWYRQDPGQGLRLIYYSQIVNDFQKGDIAEGYSVSREKKESFPLTVTSAQKNPTAFYLCASSPGQGAVSTDTQYFGPGTRLTVL.

Of note for this clone: Other nucleotide sequences from this sample produce the same CDR3. V and J are TRBV6-5 and TRBJ1-2; 8 nucleotides agree with TRBD1. Germline V gene sequence: CDR1 MNHEY, CDR2 SVGAGI. CDR3 length equals 16 residues. V shed 2 bases, J shed 4 bases, and the junction held 9 bases outside the gene matches. The CDR3 DNA reads as TGTGCCAGCAGTTACGGAGACAGGGGACGAGGCTATGGCTACACCTTC. It codes for CASSYGDRGRGYGYTF.

The chain couples TRBV9 to TRBJ2-1; a weak D match, TRBD2 (5 bases). The V end was cut by 2 bases, the J end by 0 bases, with 9 bases between. This CDR3 has 15 amino acids. Per germline, CDR1 SGDLS and CDR2 YYNGEE. CDR3 residues: CASSVTDFSYNEQFF. The DNA for the CDR3 is TGTGCCAGCAGCGTTACGGACTTCTCCTACAATGAGCAGTTCTTC.

V gene TRBV10-3 combines with J gene TRBJ2-1; a weak D match, TRBD1 (6 bases). The CDR3 totals 13 residues. V lost 10 bases to trimming and J lost 2 bases, with 12 bases between them. From germline, CDR1 is ENHRY and CDR2 SYGVKD. CDR3 nucleotide sequence: TGTGCCACCACAGGGATGACCTACAATGAGCAGTTCTTC. This codes for CATTGMTYNEQFF.

This clone occurred once. This sequence joins TRBV19 and TRBJ2-5, with D perhaps matching TRBD1 (5 bases). This CDR3 is built from 13 residues. With 3 bases removed from V and 3 bases from J, the gap between germline ends came to 8 bases. Per the germline V gene, CDR1 is LNHDA and CDR2 is SQIVND (reference sequence). The CDR3 spells CASSILGEETQYF. The CDR3 DNA is TGTGCCAGTAGTATTTTAGGGGAAGAGACCCAGTACTTC.

The chain recombines TRBV19 with TRBJ2-1, with D possibly matching TRBD2 (5 bases). The CDR3 has 15 residues. The V end was cut by 8 bases, the J end by 2 bases, with 16 bases between. Germline values: CDR1 LNHDA, CDR2 SQIVND (reference sequence). CDR3 in DNA: TGTGCCAGTCTTGGGTTTGAGCGGCCCTACAATGAGCAGTTCTTC. Translated: CASLGFERPYNEQFF.